These 22 T cell receptor beta chains were all obtained from the same sample, sequenced in a study of blood T cell repertoires in COVID-19. Assay: immunoSEQ multiplex PCR; the TCRdb copy retains only in-frame clones and omits some. The sample holds 120,000 to 150,000 clones; roughly nine tenths are singletons and the top ten take 1.5% to 2%. Sequencing input: peripheral blood. These receptor sequences come from a human donor in a cohort sampled during active COVID-19.

The V gene is TRBV5-5, the J gene TRBJ1-5; a weak D match, TRBD1 (5 bases). Germline CDR1 and CDR2: SGHKS and YYEKEE (reference sequence). The CDR3 spans 14 residues. Trimming removed 4 bases at V and 4 bases at J, with 12 bases between. CDR3 DNA sequence: TGTGCCAGCAGCGCCTCAGGGTTTAATCAGCCCCAGCATTTT. Its translation is CASSASGFNQPQHF.

The genes are TRBV4-3 and TRBJ2-1; a weak D match, TRBD2 (6 bases). CDR3 length equals 16 residues. Germline V lookup: CDR1 LGHNA, CDR2 YSLEER. V was cut by 0 bases and J by 2 bases, with 11 bases left in between. The DNA for the CDR3 is TGCGCCAGCAGCCAAGAATGGGCGGGGACCTACAATGAGCAGTTCTTC. Residues: CASSQEWAGTYNEQFF.

The rearrangement joins TRBV2 to TRBJ2-4; a possible D gene is TRBD1 (5 bases). The CDR3 has 14 residues. Germline V CDR1 and CDR2: SNHLY, FYNNEI. The V end was cut by 6 bases, the J end by 0 bases, with 9 bases between. The CDR3: CASRVQVAKNIQYF. The CDR3 nucleotides are TGTGCCAGCAGGGTACAGGTAGCCAAAAACATTCAGTACTTC.

This sequence joins TRBV30 and TRBJ2-7; D may be TRBD2 (6 bases). The CDR3 length is 14 residues. Per germline, CDR1 GTSNPN and CDR2 SVGIG (reference sequence). Trimming took 4 bases from V and 3 from J, leaving 16 bases between them. The CDR3 DNA sequence: TGTGCCTGGACGAGAAGGCGGGGAGGCTACGAGCAGTACTTC. This encodes CAWTRRRGGYEQYF.

This clone was recorded once. V gene TRBV10-3 combines with J gene TRBJ1-1; D may be TRBD1 (6 bases). V was trimmed by 11 bases and J by 3 bases, leaving 22 bases between them. The CDR3 spans 15 residues. The germline CDR1 and CDR2 sequences are ENHRY and SYGVKD. The CDR3 nucleotides read TGTGCCGTCGGGACAACAATCTGGGGCGACACTGAAGCTTTCTTT. This gives the protein CAVGTTIWGDTEAFF.

The rearrangement links TRBV7-9 to TRBJ2-3; 8 nucleotides line up with TRBD2. Unmatched junction bases numbered 5, after V lost 3 bases and J lost 3 bases. The CDR3 covers 15 residues. The germline V gene encodes CDR1 SEHNR and CDR2 FQNEAQ (reference sequence). CDR3 DNA sequence: TGTGCCAGCAGCTTCAGCGGGGGCTGGACAGATACGCAGTATTTT. Protein: CASSFSGGWTDTQYF.

The rearrangement joins TRBV3-1 (or the pseudogene TRBV3-2) to TRBJ1-2; TRBD1 is a possible D gene (6 bases). CDR1 and CDR2 from the germline V gene are LGHDT and YNNKEL (reference sequence). There are 13 residues in the CDR3. V lost 1 base and J lost 8, with 11 bases in between. CDR3 protein: CASSQAGGGGYTF. DNA for the CDR3: TGTGCCAGCAGCCAAGCTGGGGGCGGCGGCTACACCTTC.

CDR3 in DNA: TGTGCCAGCAGTAGTACTGAGACAGGACCTTTCAATCAGCCCCAGCATTTT. Translated: CASSSTETGPFNQPQHF. V usage is TRBV2 and J usage is TRBJ1-5; weak D call: TRBD1 (6 bases). The length of the CDR3 is 17 residues. Germline V gene lookup returns CDR1 SNHLY and CDR2 FYNNEI. V was pared by 5 bases and J by 3 bases, with 20 bases between.

The chain links TRBV5-8 to TRBJ2-7, with D perhaps matching TRBD1 (6 bases). Germline CDR1 and CDR2: SGHTS and YDEGEE. There are 13 residues in the CDR3. Trimming left V 4 bases short and J 2 bases short, with 10 bases between. CDR3 amino acids: CASSPTGTYEQYF. CDR3 DNA: TGTGCCAGCAGCCCGACAGGCACCTACGAGCAGTACTTC.

CDR3 bases: TGTGCCAGCAGTGAATTAAATACAGGGGGACCCAATGAAAAACTGTTTTTT. Its protein is CASSELNTGGPNEKLFF. This chain joins TRBV6-1 and TRBJ1-4, with 8 bases aligning to TRBD1. The CDR3 spans 17 residues. V dropped 2 bases and J dropped 5; count of bases not matched to a gene: 10. Germline loops: CDR1 MNHNS, CDR2 SASEGT.

V and J are TRBV2 and TRBJ2-1; tentative D call: TRBD1 (5 bases). Looked up from germline, CDR1 is SNHLY and CDR2 is FYNNEI. The CDR3 runs to 13 residues. Trimming took 0 bases from V and 9 from J, leaving 9 bases between them. This chain's CDR3 is CASSEAQGGEQFF. The CDR3 DNA reads as TGTGCCAGCAGTGAAGCCCAGGGCGGTGAGCAGTTCTTC.

This CDR3 is CASSQDSRAHGYTF. Written as DNA, the CDR3 is TGTGCCAGCAGCCAAGATTCCAGGGCGCATGGCTACACCTTC. The chain is built from TRBV3-1 (or the pseudogene TRBV3-2) and TRBJ1-2, with TRBD1 as a possible D gene (5 bases). From germline, CDR1 is LGHDT and CDR2 YNNKEL (reference sequence). The CDR3 spans 14 residues. V gave up 0 bases and J gave up 6 bases, with 11 bases separating them.

The chain joins TRBV5-4 to TRBJ2-5; D call uncertain. Trimming pared 4 bases from V and 1 base from J, leaving 8 bases between. Germline CDR1 SGHNT, CDR2 YYREEE (reference sequence). CDR3 length equals 13 residues. As DNA, the CDR3 is TGTGCCAGCAGCGTGACTCCCCAAGAGACCCAGTACTTC. Amino acid sequence: CASSVTPQETQYF.

V gene TRBV30 combines with J gene TRBJ1-1; a weak D match, TRBD1 (5 bases). Germline V lookup: CDR1 GTSNPN, CDR2 SVGIG (reference sequence). The CDR3 is 12 amino acids. The germline V and J ends were trimmed by 1 base and 8 bases, with 11 bases remaining between them. The CDR3 loop reads CAWSAGGAEAFF. Here the CDR3 DNA reads TGTGCCTGGAGTGCAGGTGGGGCCGAAGCTTTCTTT.

This clone was seen only once. The chain joins TRBV24-1 to TRBJ2-5, with 9 bases aligning to TRBD2. V trimming: 3 bases; J trimming: 5 bases; junction bases outside the gene matches: 9. Germline lookup yields CDR1 KGHDR and CDR2 SFDVKD. The CDR3 loop spans 16 amino acids. CDR3 amino acids: CATSDNRGGAYETQYF. As DNA, the CDR3 is TGTGCCACCAGTGATAATCGCGGGGGGGCGTATGAGACCCAGTACTTC.

The chain has TRBV7-8 and TRBJ2-2, with TRBD1 matching 7 bases. Germline CDR1 SGHVS, CDR2 FQNEAQ. CDR3 length: 15 residues. V was pared by 4 bases and J by 0 bases, with 2 bases of the junction left unmatched. In DNA form, the CDR3 reads TGTGCCAGCAGCTCGGGACAGACGAACACCGGGGAGCTGTTTTTT. Amino acids: CASSSGQTNTGELFF.

The chain is built from TRBV30 and TRBJ2-7; D is possibly TRBD2 (6 bases). CDR1 and CDR2 (germline): GTSNPN, SVGIG (reference sequence). The CDR3 length is 13 residues. The ends were cut back, 6 bases at V and 6 bases at J, with 18 bases in the middle. The CDR3 bases are TGTGCCTGCCAAAACAGACTAGTTGGCGAGCAGTACTTC. Translating gives CACQNRLVGEQYF.

The chain couples TRBV5-1 to TRBJ1-1, with a tentative D call TRBD1 (5 bases). Trimming shortened V by 1 base and J by 1 base, and 5 bases separated the two germline ends. From germline, CDR1 is SGHRS and CDR2 YFSETQ. The CDR3 sequence is 13 residues long. The CDR3 nucleotides are TGCGCCAGCAGCTTGCAGGGGAACACTGAAGCTTTCTTT. Protein sequence: CASSLQGNTEAFF.

This rearrangement joins TRBV10-3 to TRBJ1-2; 8 bases are shared with TRBD1. CDR3 size: 13 residues. With 6 bases clipped from V and 4 bases from J, the junction kept 4 bases outside the gene matches. Germline V CDR1 and CDR2: ENHRY, SYGVKD. The CDR3: CAIRVTGVYGYTF. CDR3 DNA sequence: TGTGCCATCAGGGTGACAGGGGTCTATGGCTACACCTTC.

The chain uses TRBV27 and TRBJ2-1, with 10 bases matching TRBD1. The germline V gene encodes CDR1 MNHEY and CDR2 SMNVEV (reference sequence). Unmatched junction bases numbered 5, after V lost 3 bases and J lost 9 bases. The CDR3 sequence is 14 residues long. The CDR3 region has the DNA TGTGCCAGCAGTTTTGACAGGGGGCAAGGTGAGCAGTTCTTC. Translated, it gives CASSFDRGQGEQFF.

This clone was counted once. The V call is TRBV19, the J call TRBJ1-1; 9 bases line up with TRBD1. With 5 bases clipped from V and 11 bases from J, the junction kept 6 bases outside the gene matches. CDR1 and CDR2 (germline): LNHDA, SQIVND (reference sequence). The CDR3 totals 12 residues. This chain's CDR3 is CASSGTGNKAFF. DNA for the CDR3: TGTGCCAGTAGTGGGACAGGGAATAAGGCTTTCTTT.

This clone showed up just a few times. This chain joins TRBV7-2 and TRBJ1-1, with 7 bases identical to TRBD1. Germline V lookup: CDR1 SGHTA, CDR2 FQGNSA. With V trimmed by 5 bases and J by 1 base, 7 bases remained unmatched. This CDR3 has 15 residues. CDR3 protein: CASSTRQGSNTEAFF. Here the CDR3 DNA reads TGTGCCAGCAGCACCCGACAGGGATCGAACACTGAAGCTTTCTTT.